These 11 T cell receptor beta chains came from one sample sequenced in a study of blood T cell repertoires in COVID-19 (dated by TCRdb to the early 2020s). Library generation was performed with the immunoSEQ multiplex PCR assay. The clones in this table, taken by TCRdb from immuneACCESS, are in-frame only. Not every clone is retained; where verified, under half of the shortfall comes from an unresolved V gene, and the cause of the rest is unknown. The sample data list 70,000 to 95,000 clones, and approximately 88% of these were observed just once. Together, the top ten hold 5% to 6.5% of the sample. What was sequenced was peripheral blood. These receptors originate from a man between 50 and 59 years old with active COVID-19.

This rearrangement joins TRBV6-5 to TRBJ2-5; a weak D match, TRBD2 (6 bases). V lost 5 bases and J lost 4, with 17 bases in between. CDR3 size: 15 residues. CDR1 and CDR2 from the germline V gene are MNHEY and SVGAGI. CDR3 in DNA: TGTGCCAGCAGTCCAGGCGGGATATTAATAGAGACCCAGTACTTC. Protein: CASSPGGILIETQYF.

The V call is TRBV7-2, the J call TRBJ2-5, with 7 bases aligning to TRBD1. The CDR3 sequence is 16 residues long. The junction had 9 bases not matched to a gene; V was cut back by 4 bases and J by 1 base. In germline, CDR1 is SGHTA, CDR2 FQGNSA. The CDR3 DNA follows: TGTGCCAGCAGCTCTGGAAACAGGGGATCCCAAGAGACCCAGTACTTC. This sequence encodes CASSSGNRGSQETQYF.

This sequence joins TRBV28 and TRBJ1-2; tentative D call: TRBD1 (6 bases). V lost 6 bases and J lost 4, with 15 bases in between. Per the germline V gene, CDR1 is MDHEN and CDR2 is SYDVKM. The CDR3 length is 14 residues. The CDR3 DNA is TGTGCCAGCAGACCGACAGGTCCTGCCTATGGCTACACCTTC. Residues: CASRPTGPAYGYTF.

V and J are TRBV7-2 and TRBJ1-1, with D perhaps matching TRBD1 (5 bases). Germline CDR1 and CDR2: SGHTA and FQGNSA. V was cut by 5 bases and J by 1 base, with 14 bases left in between. The CDR3 covers 15 residues. CDR3 DNA: TGTGCCAGCAGCACCTCCCTGGGGCAGAACACTGAAGCTTTCTTT. Residues: CASSTSLGQNTEAFF.

This clone was seen a few times. The chain is built from TRBV18 and TRBJ1-2, with D perhaps matching TRBD1 (5 bases). V lost 2 bases and J lost 8, with 18 bases in between. CDR1 KGHSH and CDR2 LQKENI come from the germline V gene. The length of the CDR3 is 15 residues. The DNA of the CDR3 is TGTGCCAGCTCACCAAACGGGACTCCCTTCGGGGGCTACACCTTC. This gives the protein CASSPNGTPFGGYTF.

This chain uses TRBV5-8 with TRBJ2-1; 7 bases map to TRBD1. V was pared by 4 bases and J by 2 bases, with 3 bases of the junction left unmatched. Per the germline V gene, CDR1 is SGHTS and CDR2 is YDEGEE. This CDR3 region has 14 residues. The CDR3 is CASSRTGAYNEQFF. The CDR3 DNA sequence: TGTGCCAGCAGCCGGACAGGCGCCTACAATGAGCAGTTCTTC.

This rearrangement joins TRBV11-2 to TRBJ1-1; 8 nucleotides match TRBD1. The germline V gene has CDR1 SGHAT and CDR2 FQNNGV. With 3 bases clipped from V and 1 base from J, the junction kept 4 bases outside the gene matches. The CDR3 contains 15 residues. The CDR3 DNA sequence: TGTGCCAGCAGCTTCACCGGGACAGGGAACACTGAAGCTTTCTTT. Translating it yields CASSFTGTGNTEAFF.

The rearrangement links TRBV7-9 to TRBJ2-5; no firm D call. The CDR3 totals 19 residues. Germline V gene sequence: CDR1 SEHNR, CDR2 FQNEAQ (reference sequence). V was clipped by 1 base and J by 2 bases, with 23 bases between them. The CDR3 DNA is TGTGCCAGCAGCTTAGGTTGGGCCGGTGTTTTGCGCGAACAAGAGACCCAGTACTTC. It specifies CASSLGWAGVLREQETQYF.

The V and J genes are TRBV27 and TRBJ2-7; D is ambiguous. The CDR3 consists of 14 residues. V shed 0 bases and J shed 3 bases, with 9 bases lying between them. Per the germline V gene, CDR1 is MNHEY and CDR2 is SMNVEV (reference sequence). The CDR3 region has the DNA TGTGCCAGCAGTTTATCTGACAACTTCTACGAGCAGTACTTC. Translated: CASSLSDNFYEQYF.

The CDR3 spells CASSLNTGDGTEAFF. CDR3 DNA: TGTGCCAGCAGCCTGAACACAGGGGACGGAACTGAAGCTTTCTTT. V usage is TRBV5-4 and J usage is TRBJ1-1; TRBD1 aligns across 7 bases. CDR1 and CDR2 from the germline V gene are SGHNT and YYREEE (reference sequence). CDR3 length: 15 amino acids. Trimming cost V 4 bases and J 5 bases; bases outside gene matches: 11.

The chain has TRBV12-3 or TRBV12-4 and TRBJ2-1, with D perhaps TRBD1 (6 bases). The V end was cut by 1 base, the J end by 8 bases, with 9 bases between. CDR3 length: 13 amino acids. Here the CDR3 DNA reads TGTGCCAGCAGTTTAGTTGGGGGCCATGAGCAGTTCTTC. Translating it yields CASSLVGGHEQFF.